Reported below is one T cell receptor beta chain. The record originates from a study of blood T cell repertoires in COVID-19. Study information: Some COVID-19 samples were acute and others convalescent; all came from the United States, Italy and Spain. PBMCs, B-cell-depleted T cells, or T cells were the source of the cDNA or gDNA that made up the material.

As handled by the study authors: It was from reference gene primer amplification that nucleated cell counts were estimated. Sequencing used immunoSEQ multiplex PCR; TCRdb keeps in-frame clones, though not all of them. V, J and clone size are those of that table, while D and trimming were read from the DNA. This sample has 300,000 to 450,000 clones, with around 87% found just once. Trimming cost V 4 bases and J 8 bases; bases outside gene matches: 12. The CDR3 loop spans 15 amino acids. Germline values: CDR1 WSHSY, CDR2 SAAADI. The clonotype comes from a woman aged 25 to 45 with COVID-19, enrolled during active disease. Sequenced sample: peripheral blood. The V call is TRBV10-2, the J call TRBJ2-7, with 9 bases identical to TRBD1. CDR3 bases: TGCGCCAGCAGTGGGAATTGGGACAGGGAAGATAAGCAGTACTTC. Amino acids: CASSGNWDREDKQYF.